This TCR beta chain was observed in a study of blood T cell repertoires in COVID-19. Study-level background: The study drew acute and convalescent COVID-19 samples from the United States, Italy and Spain. T cells, B-cell-depleted T cells, or PBMCs supplied cDNA or gDNA.

Methods used by the authors: Reference gene primer amplification in the assay estimated nucleated cell counts. Generated by immunoSEQ multiplex PCR, the TCRdb table keeps only in-frame clones and is missing some. Clone size and V and J calls were adopted from that table, with D and trimming inferred from the DNA. The sample carries about 440,000 clones, roughly 89% recorded once. This CDR3 is 14 amino acids long. The germline V and J ends were trimmed by 0 bases and 7 bases, with 10 bases remaining between them. The germline V gene has CDR1 SGDLS and CDR2 YYNGEE. Sequencing was performed on peripheral blood. The sequence was collected from a woman under 40 with acute or convalescent COVID-19. The rearrangement links TRBV9 to TRBJ1-4, with D possibly matching TRBD1 (6 bases). CDR3 region: CASSVDRVAEKLFF. CDR3 coding DNA: TGTGCCAGCAGCGTAGACAGGGTAGCTGAAAAACTGTTTTTT. Together with reference TRBV9 and TRBJ1-4, the CDR3 gives the full variable domain: DSGVTQTPKHLITATGQRVTLRCSPRSGDLSVYWYQQSLDQGLQFLIQYYNGEERAKGNILERFSAQQFPDLHSELNLSSLELGDSALYFCASSVDRVAEKLFFGSGTQLSVL.